The sequence of this TCR beta chain was determined in a study of T cell repertoires in cytomegalovirus infection. About the study: Based on public TCR beta signatures, there were indications of CMV infection and of a matching HLA type.

V dropped 0 bases and J dropped 3; count of bases not matched to a gene: 7. Germline V CDR1 and CDR2: LNHNV, YYDKDF (reference sequence). The CDR3 runs to 16 residues. Each CDR3 protein is one row after TCRdb ran MiXCR on the reads. The sample yields 600,000 to 700,000 distinct CDR3 sequences, around 30% seen once. Worth noting for this clonotype: Its antigen is undetermined.

This sample comprised cultured PBMCs, obtained from culture after CMV antigen stimulation. This receptor was identified in a human donor in good health (CMV status not recorded). Some clones in this sample may be carry-over from other donors' samples. The genes are TRBV15 and TRBJ2-5; 7 positions agree with TRBD2. CDR3 sequence: CATSRDRGGGEETQYF. The CDR3 DNA sequence: TGTGCCACCAGCAGAGATCGTGGGGGAGGGGAAGAGACCCAGTACTTC.